The rows below give T cell receptor beta chains drawn from one sample of a study of shared clonotypes between healthy human individuals. Only in-frame clones appear in the TCRdb table, and some are missing; sequencing was by immunoSEQ multiplex PCR. The data show some 630,000 clones, with around 72% seen just once and under 2% held by the top ten. Sequencing was done on a sample of memory CD4+ T cells sorted from blood. Every receptor here comes from a woman in her twenties or thirties in good health. Each CDR3 is given with its conserved first and last residue. A D gene is named only where the DNA matches it firmly. Size is stated for part of the rows, as once, few or many counts, or as a class when the clone is expanded.

size: .
V: TRBV18
D: .
J: TRBJ2-7
DNA: TGTGCCAGCTCACCACGCCTTTGGACATCTGTCTTCTACGAGCAGTACTTC
CDR3: CASSPRLWTSVFYEQYF

size: .
V: TRBV5-1
D: .
J: TRBJ2-1
DNA: TGCGCCAGCAGCTTACAAGGGGGAGTTGAGCAGTTCTTC
CDR3: CASSLQGGVEQFF

size: .
V: TRBV18
D: TRBD1
J: TRBJ1-2
DNA: TGTGCCAGCTCACCAGAGGACAGGGTCTATGGCTACACCTTC
CDR3: CASSPEDRVYGYTF

size: .
V: TRBV30
D: .
J: TRBJ2-7
DNA: TGTGCCTGGAGGGCAGGAAAGAGTGACGAGCAGTACTTC
CDR3: CAWRAGKSDEQYF

size: .
V: TRBV6-1
D: TRBD2
J: TRBJ2-5
DNA: TGTGCCAGCTACCCGAGCGGGAGGGAAGAGACCCAGTACTTC
CDR3: CASYPSGREETQYF

size: .
V: TRBV6-5
D: TRBD2
J: TRBJ2-7
DNA: TGTGCCAGCAGTCCCTATTGGGGGGGCTCCTACGAGCAGTACTTC
CDR3: CASSPYWGGSYEQYF

size: .
V: TRBV7-2
D: .
J: TRBJ2-1
DNA: TGTGCCAGCAGGGCCTCAATTGGACACAATGAGCAGTTCTTC
CDR3: CASRASIGHNEQFF

size: .
V: TRBV27
D: TRBD1
J: TRBJ2-2
DNA: TGTGCCAGCAGTTTCAGGGGGCGCGGCGGGGAGCTGTTTTTT
CDR3: CASSFRGRGGELFF

size: few
V: TRBV4-2
D: .
J: TRBJ2-7
DNA: TGTGCCAGCAGCCCAGGACCTGGCTACGAGCAGTACTTC
CDR3: CASSPGPGYEQYF

size: .
V: TRBV27
D: TRBD1
J: TRBJ2-1
DNA: TGTGCCAGCACAGGGGGCGGGCCCTTAGTTGGCTACAATGAGCAGTTCTTC
CDR3: CASTGGGPLVGYNEQFF

size: once
V: TRBV27
D: .
J: TRBJ1-3
DNA: TGTGCCAGCAGACCTTCTGGGGGAAACACCATATATTTT
CDR3: CASRPSGGNTIYF

size: .
V: TRBV27
D: .
J: TRBJ2-7
DNA: TGTGCCAGCAGTCTCCACAGGGCTAGTTTCGAGCAGTACTTC
CDR3: CASSLHRASFEQYF

size: .
V: TRBV7-9
D: .
J: TRBJ2-7
DNA: TGTGCCAGCAGCTTAGCCAAGGGTCTTAGGGAGCCCGGCCACGAGCAGTACTTC
CDR3: CASSLAKGLREPGHEQYF

size: few
V: TRBV11-2
D: TRBD1
J: TRBJ2-2
DNA: TGTGCCAGCAGCCAACAGGGGGTAGGGACCGGGGAGCTGTTTTTT
CDR3: CASSQQGVGTGELFF

size: .
V: TRBV5-1
D: TRBD2
J: TRBJ2-7
DNA: TGCGCCAGCAGCTTGCCCGGACTAGCGGGAAGTTCCTACGAGCAGTACTTC
CDR3: CASSLPGLAGSSYEQYF

size: .
V: TRBV5-6
D: .
J: TRBJ1-4
DNA: TGTGCCAGCAGCGAAATGAGTGGGGTTGGTAATGAAAAACTGTTTTTT
CDR3: CASSEMSGVGNEKLFF

size: .
V: TRBV5-8
D: TRBD1
J: TRBJ2-3
DNA: TGTGCCAGGACCTCCACCGGGACAGGGGGCTTGTCAGATACGCAGTATTTT
CDR3: CARTSTGTGGLSDTQYF

size: .
V: TRBV14
D: .
J: TRBJ2-4
DNA: TGTGCCAGCAGCCAACTTGGGGACCTGGAGGACATTCAGTACTTC
CDR3: CASSQLGDLEDIQYF

size: .
V: TRBV10-2
D: TRBD2
J: TRBJ2-2
DNA: TGCGCCAGCAGACTGACTAGCGGGAGTGTCACCGGGGAGCTGTTTTTT
CDR3: CASRLTSGSVTGELFF

size: .
V: TRBV14
D: .
J: TRBJ2-2
DNA: TGTGCCAGCAGCCAAGTCCGTGCCGGGGAGCTGTTTTTT
CDR3: CASSQVRAGELFF

size: many
V: TRBV28
D: TRBD1
J: TRBJ1-5
DNA: TGTGCCAGCAGTAGGCCGGGGGACAGGGGGCGGGCCAGCAATCAGCCCCAGCATTTT
CDR3: CASSRPGDRGRASNQPQHF

size: .
V: TRBV6-1
D: .
J: TRBJ1-4
DNA: TGTGCCAGCAGTGAAGTCGGCAAGGAGCGAAAACTGTTTTTT
CDR3: CASSEVGKERKLFF

size: .
V: TRBV10-3
D: .
J: TRBJ2-4
DNA: TGTGCCATCAGTGAGTCGTCCAACTCAGGGGACATTCAGTACTTC
CDR3: CAISESSNSGDIQYF

size: .
V: TRBV11-3
D: .
J: TRBJ2-2
DNA: TGTGCCAGCAGCTCCCAGGGGCAGGGCCCCGGGGAGCTGTTTTTT
CDR3: CASSSQGQGPGELFF

size: .
V: TRBV19
D: TRBD1
J: TRBJ2-1
DNA: TGTGCCAGTGTCAGGACAGGGGGCAATGAGCAGTTCTTC
CDR3: CASVRTGGNEQFF

size: .
V: TRBV28
D: .
J: TRBJ2-7
DNA: TGTGCCAGCAGTTTCAACAGGGCTGAGGCTAGGTACTTC
CDR3: CASSFNRAEARYF

size: .
V: TRBV7-2
D: .
J: TRBJ2-3
DNA: TGTGCCAGCAGCTTACCGGTCCGTAAGGGGACAGATACGCAGTATTTT
CDR3: CASSLPVRKGTDTQYF

size: .
V: TRBV9
D: TRBD2
J: TRBJ2-5
DNA: TGTGCCAGCACCCATGGACTAGCGGGCCCACTATACCAAGAGACCCAGTACTTC
CDR3: CASTHGLAGPLYQETQYF

size: .
V: TRBV2
D: .
J: TRBJ2-2
DNA: TGTGCCAGCAGTGTTGATAGCGGGAACACCGGGGAGCTGTTTTTT
CDR3: CASSVDSGNTGELFF

size: .
V: TRBV2
D: TRBD2
J: TRBJ2-2
DNA: TGTGCCAGCAGACGGACTAGCGGAGGGACCGGGGAGCTGTTTTTT
CDR3: CASRRTSGGTGELFF

size: .
V: TRBV23-1
D: .
J: TRBJ2-7
DNA: TGCGCCAGCAGTCAATCGCGGCCCTACGAGCAGTACTTC
CDR3: CASSQSRPYEQYF

size: few
V: TRBV29-1
D: .
J: TRBJ1-3
DNA: TGCAGCGTTGCAGGGGCGGCTGGAAACACCATATATTTT
CDR3: CSVAGAAGNTIYF

size: .
V: TRBV7-9
D: TRBD1
J: TRBJ1-2
DNA: TGTGCCAGCAGCTTAGCCGGGGGACAGGGAGGACGGGAAGGCTACACCTTC
CDR3: CASSLAGGQGGREGYTF

size: few
V: TRBV19
D: .
J: TRBJ1-4
DNA: TGTGCCAGTAGTATGACAGGCAAACTGTTTTTT
CDR3: CASSMTGKLFF

size: .
V: TRBV19
D: .
J: TRBJ1-4
DNA: TGTGCCAGTAGCCCATCAGGGGCCACTAATGAAAAACTGTTTTTT
CDR3: CASSPSGATNEKLFF

size: .
V: TRBV11-3
D: .
J: TRBJ2-1
DNA: TGTGCCAGCAGCCGTCTTCCTTACAATGAGCAGTTCTTC
CDR3: CASSRLPYNEQFF

size: .
V: TRBV11-2
D: TRBD1
J: TRBJ1-2
DNA: TGTGCCAGCAGCCCCCAGGACAGGGTTGGTGGCTACACCTTC
CDR3: CASSPQDRVGGYTF

size: .
V: TRBV19
D: .
J: TRBJ2-1
DNA: TGTGCCAGTAGTATATCGCATTACCACAATGAGCAGTTCTTC
CDR3: CASSISHYHNEQFF

size: .
V: TRBV4-2
D: .
J: TRBJ2-3
DNA: TGTGCCAGCAGCCATTACAGTCGCACAGATACGCAGTATTTT
CDR3: CASSHYSRTDTQYF

size: medium-sized
V: TRBV7-2
D: .
J: TRBJ1-1
DNA: TGTGCCAGCAGCCCTTATCAACACATTGAAGCTTTCTTT
CDR3: CASSPYQHIEAFF

size: .
V: TRBV28
D: .
J: TRBJ1-1
DNA: TGTGCCAGCAGTGGCCGCGTGAACACTGAAGCTTTCTTT
CDR3: CASSGRVNTEAFF

size: once
V: TRBV5-1
D: .
J: TRBJ2-7
DNA: TGCGCCAGCAGCTTAGGAGCGGGTCTCTCCTACGAGCAGTACTTC
CDR3: CASSLGAGLSYEQYF

size: .
V: TRBV7-9
D: .
J: TRBJ2-7
DNA: TGTGCCAGCAGCAAACCGGGACACATCAACTCCTACGAGCAGTACTTC
CDR3: CASSKPGHINSYEQYF

size: .
V: TRBV6-1
D: .
J: TRBJ2-6
DNA: TGTGCCAGCAGTGAAAGGGCATCGGGGGCCAACGTCCTGACTTTC
CDR3: CASSERASGANVLTF

size: .
V: TRBV19
D: TRBD1
J: TRBJ2-1
DNA: TGTGCCAGTAGTCTTCGGGACAGGGAGTACAATGAGCAGTTCTTC
CDR3: CASSLRDREYNEQFF

size: .
V: TRBV6-1
D: TRBD1
J: TRBJ1-2
DNA: TGTGCCAGCAGTGATAAAGGACAGGTTAACTATGGCTACACCTTC
CDR3: CASSDKGQVNYGYTF

size: .
V: TRBV19
D: TRBD1
J: TRBJ2-3
DNA: TGTGCCAGTAGTTCCTCCGGGACAGGTGGTATCAATACGCAGTATTTT
CDR3: CASSSSGTGGINTQYF

size: few
V: TRBV28
D: .
J: TRBJ2-7
DNA: TGTGCCAGCAGAACAGCCTACGAGCAGTACTTC
CDR3: CASRTAYEQYF

size: .
V: TRBV30
D: TRBD1
J: TRBJ1-5
DNA: TGTGCCTGGAGTGCCGGGACAGGTCAGCCCCAGCATTTT
CDR3: CAWSAGTGQPQHF

size: .
V: TRBV13
D: .
J: TRBJ2-5
DNA: TGTGCCAGCAGCTTAGGCGGGGACCAAGAGACCCAGTACTTC
CDR3: CASSLGGDQETQYF

size: .
V: TRBV28
D: .
J: TRBJ1-2
DNA: TGTGCCAGCAGTTTATCAGAGGCCCCTCTTAACTATGGCTACACCTTC
CDR3: CASSLSEAPLNYGYTF

size: .
V: TRBV7-9
D: TRBD2
J: TRBJ2-1
DNA: TGTGCCAGCAGCCAAAGGTGGGGGACTAGCGGGGCCAATGAGCAGTTCTTC
CDR3: CASSQRWGTSGANEQFF

size: .
V: TRBV5-1
D: TRBD1
J: TRBJ1-4
DNA: TGCGCCAGCAGCTTGGTGACAGGGAAGGGCACTAATGAAAAACTGTTTTTT
CDR3: CASSLVTGKGTNEKLFF

size: .
V: TRBV5-1
D: TRBD1
J: TRBJ2-7
DNA: TGCGCCAGCAGCTCGGGATCCGGGACAGCGAGGTCAGAGCAGTACTTC
CDR3: CASSSGSGTARSEQYF

size: .
V: TRBV14
D: TRBD2
J: TRBJ2-7
DNA: TGTGCCAGCAGCCCCTGGGGGGGGTCCGAGCAGTACTTC
CDR3: CASSPWGGSEQYF